Here is one TCR beta chain with its context. Authors' data handling: For nucleated cells, counts were estimated from reference gene primer amplification. The table came from immunoSEQ multiplex PCR; TCRdb's copy has only in-frame clones and leaves some out. The D gene and trimming were derived from the DNA, and the V and J assignments and clone size from that table. This sample has fewer than 500,000 clones, with roughly 90% found just once. This record comes from a study of blood T cell repertoires in COVID-19. About the research overall: There were acute and convalescent COVID-19 samples, and they came from the United States, Italy and Spain. PBMCs, B-cell-depleted T cells, or T cells were the source of the cDNA or gDNA that made up the material.

Enrolled through a virtual design, the participants were between about 18 and 100 years of age and came from some 26 US areas. This sequence originates from a woman in her twenties or thirties with acute COVID-19. The specimen was PBMCs or T cells enriched from blood (not recorded which).

CDR3 DNA: TGTGCCAGCAGGAATGGACTAGCGGGGGTTGAGCAGTTCTTC. Its protein product is CASRNGLAGVEQFF. The chain combines TRBV6-5 with TRBJ2-1; 13 nucleotides align to TRBD2. CDR1 is MNHEY, CDR2 SVGAGI, per germline. The CDR3 extends over 14 amino acids. Germline trimming cut 6 bases from V and 9 bases from J; bases unmatched to any gene: 5.